The 15 T cell receptor beta chains given below trace back to one sample, sequenced in a study of cytomegalovirus exposure and HLA in healthy donors. 13 Jbeta primers and 60 Vbeta primers were used for the PCR. Clones were sequenced by immunoSEQ multiplex PCR, and TCRdb holds only the in-frame ones, with some missing. The sample holds tens of thousands of clones, over 70% seen once. Material for sequencing was PBMCs. The source of these receptors is a male donor in good health and CMV-seropositive.

As DNA, the CDR3 is TGTGCCAGTAGTAAAAGGACGCGGGGAGACACTGAAGCTTTCTTT. As protein: CASSKRTRGDTEAFF. The V call is TRBV19, the J call TRBJ1-1, with D unclear. CDR1 and CDR2 (germline): LNHDA, SQIVND (reference sequence). Trimming took off 4 bases at V and 3 bases at J, with 15 bases between the two ends. The CDR3 loop spans 15 amino acids.

This clone was recorded a few times. The rearrangement links TRBV6-6 to TRBJ2-1; 8 bases fit TRBD2. The CDR3 runs 13 residues. Germline trimming cut 6 bases from V and 7 bases from J; bases unmatched to any gene: 5. The germline gives CDR1 MNHNY, CDR2 SVGAGI (reference sequence). The CDR3 reads CASRVGGGNEQFF. The CDR3 DNA follows: TGTGCCAGCAGGGTGGGCGGGGGGAATGAGCAGTTCTTC.

CDR3 sequence reads: CASSPAGTSTYEQYF. The CDR3 nucleotides are TGTGCCAGCAGCCCCGCCGGGACTAGCACCTACGAGCAGTACTTC. V usage is TRBV4-2 and J usage is TRBJ2-7; 9 bases are shared with TRBD2. The J segment lost 2 bases and the V segment lost 4 bases, leaving 6 bases of the junction unmatched. CDR3 length: 15 residues. Germline CDR1 is LGHNA and CDR2 is YNFKEQ.

This clone was counted a few times. The V call is TRBV5-4, the J call TRBJ2-7; 9 bases are shared with TRBD1. The germline gives CDR1 SGHNT, CDR2 YYREEE (reference sequence). This CDR3 spans 14 amino acids. J was trimmed by 4 bases and V by 3 bases; bases with no gene match: 5. As DNA, the CDR3 is TGTGCCAGCAGCTCGACACAGGGGGCTTACGAGCAGTACTTC. Protein sequence: CASSSTQGAYEQYF.

Here the CDR3 reads CASSLDLGGSDTEAFF. For the CDR3, the DNA is TGTGCCAGCAGTTTGGACCTAGGGGGCTCGGACACTGAAGCTTTCTTT. The chain links TRBV7-9 to TRBJ1-1; the match to TRBD1 covers 7 bases. The CDR3 contains 16 residues. The germline CDR1 and CDR2 sequences are SEHNR and FQNEAQ (reference sequence). J was trimmed by 3 bases and V by 6 bases; bases with no gene match: 13.

This clone came up a few times. This chain links TRBV7-2 with TRBJ1-4; no firm D call. The CDR3 length is 14 residues. V was pared by 7 bases and J by 3 bases, with 12 bases between. CDR1 is SGHTA, CDR2 FQGNSA, per germline. The CDR3 here is CASNIAGANEKLFF. CDR3 DNA: TGTGCCAGCAATATCGCGGGAGCTAATGAAAAACTGTTTTTT.

V is TRBV4-3 and J is TRBJ2-5, with a possible D match to TRBD1 (6 bases). The end of the DNA is better explained by TRBJ2-7, so the J call may be wrong. CDR1 LGHNA and CDR2 YSLEER come from the germline V gene. The CDR3 length is 13 residues. The CDR3 region has the DNA TGCGCCAGCAGCCAGGTCAGGGGAGACGAGCAGTACTTC. Residues: CASSQVRGDEQYF.

The rearrangement links TRBV28 to TRBJ2-7; the D is unclear. The CDR3 sequence is 14 residues long. From germline, CDR1 is MDHEN and CDR2 SYDVKM. The V and J ends lost 6 bases and 2 bases respectively, with 14 bases between them. The CDR3 loop reads CASRATNTAYEQYF. CDR3 nucleotide sequence: TGTGCCAGCAGGGCGACAAATACAGCCTACGAGCAGTACTTC.

The chain employs TRBV19 and TRBJ2-5, with 11 bases fitting TRBD1. The CDR3 is 15 residues long. V trimming: 4 bases; J trimming: 4 bases; junction bases outside the gene matches: 5. Germline V gene sequence: CDR1 LNHDA, CDR2 SQIVND (reference sequence). The CDR3: CASSTAGTGGETQYF. CDR3 bases: TGTGCCAGTAGTACCGCCGGGACAGGGGGAGAGACCCAGTACTTC.

The J gene is TRBJ1-6, the V gene TRBV28; D is unclear. The CDR3 has 14 amino acids. Germline V gives CDR1 MDHEN, CDR2 SYDVKM. Trimming removed 7 bases from V and 13 bases from J, with 20 bases in between. The CDR3: CASTSRTGGSPLHF. CDR3 bases: TGTGCCAGCACCTCTCGAACGGGTGGGTCGCCCCTCCACTTT.

Worth noting for this clone: Other nucleotide sequences in the sample specify the same CDR3. This chain uses TRBV18 with TRBJ2-7, with D possibly being TRBD2 (5 bases). V gave up 3 bases and J gave up 0 bases, with 9 bases separating them. CDR3 length: 14 amino acids. Germline loops: CDR1 KGHSH, CDR2 LQKENI. The DNA for the CDR3 is TGTGCCAGCTCACCGTCTCGGGACTCCTACGAGCAGTACTTC. Translating it yields CASSPSRDSYEQYF.

The chain is built from TRBV7-9 and TRBJ2-5, with 8 nucleotides matching TRBD1. Near its end, the DNA agrees better with TRBJ2-7, so the J call may be wrong. Germline CDR1 is SEHNR and CDR2 is FQNEAQ (reference sequence). The CDR3 loop spans 15 amino acids. The CDR3 here is CASSLVPSGGDEQYF. CDR3 nucleotides: TGTGCCAGCAGCTTAGTCCCCTCAGGGGGCGACGAGCAGTACTTC.

This clone was observed a single time. CDR3 coding DNA: TGTGCCAGCAGGGGGGACAGCTACGAGCAGTACTTC. Translated: CASRGDSYEQYF. V and J are TRBV11-2 and TRBJ2-7; 7 nucleotides line up with TRBD1. V shed 6 bases and J 3 bases; nucleotides not matched to a gene: 2. This CDR3 contains 12 residues. Germline assignment: CDR1 SGHAT and CDR2 FQNNGV.

The sample holds many counts of this clone. V gene TRBV6-1 combines with J gene TRBJ2-3; TRBD1 aligns across 8 bases. With 2 bases clipped from V and 4 bases from J, the junction kept 5 bases outside the gene matches. Germline CDR1 is MNHNS and CDR2 is SASEGT. The CDR3 covers 15 residues. CDR3 region: CASSESGTGADTQYF. In nucleotides, the CDR3 is TGTGCCAGCAGTGAATCAGGGACAGGAGCAGATACGCAGTATTTT.

The rearrangement uses TRBV7-6 and TRBJ2-3, with unresolved D. The ends were cut back, 4 bases at V and 1 base at J, with 12 bases in the middle. The CDR3 runs 15 residues. The V gene's germline CDR1 is SGHVS and CDR2 FNYEAQ. The CDR3, as DNA: TGTGCCAGCAGCTCCCACTTACGGGGCACAGATACGCAGTATTTT. Its translation: CASSSHLRGTDTQYF.